Shown below are 8 T cell receptor beta chains from a single sample sequenced in a study of blood T cell repertoires in COVID-19. Produced via immunoSEQ multiplex PCR; TCRdb's table is partial and in-frame only. Seen here are about 69,000 clones, approximately 85% observed once, and the top ten hold under 3%. The sample consisted of peripheral blood. These receptors all come from a man at least 80 years old with acute or convalescent COVID-19.

The chain carries TRBV5-4 and TRBJ2-1; 9 bases are shared with TRBD2. The CDR3 has 16 amino acids. V lost 4 bases and J lost 7; bases outside the gene matches: 12. Germline values: CDR1 SGHNT, CDR2 YYREEE (reference sequence). CDR3 protein: CASSLFLTSGDNEQFF. CDR3 coding DNA: TGTGCCAGCAGCCTCTTCCTGACTAGCGGAGATAATGAGCAGTTCTTC. Together with reference TRBV5-4 and TRBJ2-1, the CDR3 gives the full variable domain: ETGVTQSPTHLIKTRGQQVTLRCSSQSGHNTVSWYQQALGQGPQFIFQYYREEENGRGNFPPRFSGLQFPNYSSELNVNALELDDSALYLCASSLFLTSGDNEQFFGPGTRLTVL.

The V and J genes are TRBV4-3 and TRBJ2-1; maybe TRBD2 (5 bases). Per germline, CDR1 LGHNA and CDR2 YSLEER. Trimming pared 0 bases from V and 3 bases from J, leaving 12 bases between. The CDR3 consists of 16 residues. The CDR3 protein is CASSQEFGNGYNEQFF. As DNA, the CDR3 is TGCGCCAGCAGCCAAGAATTCGGGAACGGCTACAATGAGCAGTTCTTC.

CDR3 residues: CASSDSVSGYTF. The CDR3 nucleotides are TGTGCCAGCAGTGACTCAGTAAGTGGCTACACCTTC. This chain uses TRBV2 with TRBJ1-2, with D unclear. Germline V gene sequence: CDR1 SNHLY, CDR2 FYNNEI. V was trimmed by 3 bases and J by 7 bases, leaving 9 bases between them. The length of the CDR3 is 12 residues.

The rearrangement joins TRBV5-4 to TRBJ2-3; TRBD2 matches 7 bases. The CDR3 extends over 14 amino acids. Germline V gene lookup returns CDR1 SGHNT and CDR2 YYREEE (reference sequence). J was trimmed by 4 bases and V by 5 bases; bases with no gene match: 7. The CDR3 DNA reads TGTGCCAGCAGTTCGGGCGGGAGAGCAGATACGCAGTATTTT. Encoded protein: CASSSGGRADTQYF.

Only a few counts were recorded for this clone. The gene calls are TRBV9 and TRBJ1-1; D unclear. CDR1 and CDR2 from the germline V gene are SGDLS and YYNGEE. The germline V and J ends were trimmed by 7 bases and 0 bases, with 10 bases remaining between them. The CDR3 is 13 residues long. DNA for the CDR3: TGTGCCAGCGGAGGAGCTATGAACACTGAAGCTTTCTTT. Protein: CASGGAMNTEAFF.

The rearrangement uses TRBV27 and TRBJ2-7; the match to TRBD2 covers 7 bases. The V gene end was trimmed by 2 bases and the J gene end by 6 bases; junction bases not matched to a gene: 10. Per germline, CDR1 MNHEY and CDR2 SMNVEV (reference sequence). The CDR3 has 15 residues. The CDR3 bases are TGTGCCAGCAGTTTAGGGAGGGACTCCCTCCGCGAGCAGTACTTC. This sequence encodes CASSLGRDSLREQYF.

The chain is built from TRBV5-1 and TRBJ1-2; 7 bases agree with TRBD1. The CDR3 runs to 14 residues. The germline gives CDR1 SGHRS, CDR2 YFSETQ. V trimming: 4 bases; J trimming: 7 bases; junction bases outside the gene matches: 10. The CDR3 loop is CASSLLQGTAGYTF. For the CDR3, the DNA is TGCGCCAGCAGCCTCTTACAGGGGACGGCTGGCTACACCTTC.

This chain uses TRBV6-6 with TRBJ1-3, with D possibly TRBD1 on 5 matching bases. The CDR3 sequence is 15 residues long. CDR1 and CDR2 (germline): MNHNY, SVGAGI (reference sequence). V lost 6 bases to trimming and J lost 0 bases, with 12 bases between them. The chain's CDR3 is CASRPDRPSGNTIYF. The CDR3 nucleotides are TGTGCCAGCAGACCAGACAGACCCTCTGGAAACACCATATATTTT.